A single sample is the source of the 27 T cell receptor beta chains below, sequenced in a study of blood T cell repertoires in COVID-19. Sequencing used immunoSEQ multiplex PCR; TCRdb keeps in-frame clones, though not all of them. Of under 350,000 clones in the sample, around 90% were seen once. Specimen: peripheral blood. These receptors were obtained from a man aged 50-60 years with acute or convalescent COVID-19.

The chain couples TRBV4-1 to TRBJ2-3, with unresolved D. The germline V gene has CDR1 MGHRA and CDR2 YSYEKL. Trimming removed 2 bases at V and 2 bases at J, with 8 bases between. The CDR3 has 14 residues. The CDR3 loop reads CASSQTLPTDTQYF. DNA for the CDR3: TGCGCCAGCAGCCAAACCCTACCCACAGATACGCAGTATTTT.

This chain uses TRBV5-1 with TRBJ2-7; 7 bases are shared with TRBD1. Germline values: CDR1 SGHRS, CDR2 YFSETQ. This CDR3 spans 14 amino acids. After removal of 0 bases from V and 2 bases from J, the junction contained 2 bases not matched to a gene. The CDR3 loop reads CASSLEGAPYEQYF. The DNA of the CDR3 is TGCGCCAGCAGCTTGGAGGGGGCCCCCTACGAGCAGTACTTC.

The chain employs TRBV12-3 or TRBV12-4 and TRBJ1-1; D remains ambiguous. This CDR3 is built from 11 residues. Between the trimmed V and J ends, which lost 6 bases and 11 bases, there was a span of 13 bases. The CDR3 DNA follows: TGTGCCAGCAGCCAAGCTTCGAGGGCTTTCTTT. Amino acid sequence: CASSQASRAFF.

This clone was counted a single time. This sample also contains other DNA sequences that code for the same CDR3. The chain joins TRBV3-1 (or the pseudogene TRBV3-2) to TRBJ2-2; D unclear. Trimming took off 3 bases at V and 5 bases at J, with 4 bases between the two ends. CDR3 length: 12 amino acids. From germline, CDR1 is LGHDT and CDR2 YNNKEL (reference sequence). The DNA for the CDR3 is TGTGCCAGCAGCCAGTCAACCGGGGAGCTGTTTTTT. Amino acid sequence: CASSQSTGELFF.

A few counts support this clone. DNA for the CDR3: TGTGCCAGAAGCTTGGGGACTAGCGGGGGGGCAGAGACCCAGTACTTC. Amino acid sequence: CARSLGTSGGAETQYF. The gene calls are TRBV5-3 and TRBJ2-5; TRBD2 aligns across 15 bases. TRBV5-3 is designated an ORF whose function remains uncertain. V shed 0 bases, J shed 4 bases, and the junction held 1 base outside the gene matches. This CDR3 is 16 amino acids long.

The genes are TRBV6-4 and TRBJ2-1; D gene unclear. The CDR3 extends over 14 amino acids. Per the germline V gene, CDR1 is MRHNA and CDR2 is SNTAGT. Trimming pared 5 bases from V and 6 bases from J, leaving 14 bases between. Here the CDR3 reads CASSPNRHPNEQFF. The DNA for the CDR3 is TGTGCCAGCAGTCCAAATAGACACCCCAATGAGCAGTTCTTC.

This chain uses TRBV18 with TRBJ1-4, with D uncertain. This CDR3 contains 15 residues. Germline V lookup: CDR1 KGHSH, CDR2 LQKENI. Trimming shortened V by 2 bases and J by 0 bases, and 7 bases separated the two germline ends. The CDR3 loop reads CASSPRTTTNEKLFF. The CDR3 DNA reads TGTGCCAGCTCACCAAGGACTACAACTAATGAAAAACTGTTTTTT.

This clone was seen a single time. The chain recombines TRBV27 with TRBJ2-7; tentative D call: TRBD2 (6 bases). With 6 bases removed from V and 0 bases from J, the gap between germline ends came to 12 bases. In germline, CDR1 is MNHEY, CDR2 SMNVEV (reference sequence). There are 14 residues in the CDR3. CDR3: CASRGGLSSYEQYF. The CDR3 coding sequence is TGTGCCAGCAGGGGGGGTCTTAGCTCCTACGAGCAGTACTTC.

This chain connects TRBV29-1 to TRBJ2-5; D is possibly TRBD2 (5 bases). V dropped 7 bases and J dropped 5 bases, with 11 bases sitting between them. The CDR3 loop spans 11 amino acids. Germline CDR1 is SQVTM and CDR2 is ANQGSEA. CDR3 in amino acids: CSAGEVETQYF. CDR3 bases: TGCAGCGCCGGGGAAGTGGAGACCCAGTACTTC.

The chain couples TRBV5-6 to TRBJ2-1; D is undetermined. CDR3 size: 13 residues. The V end lost 0 bases, the J end lost 6 bases, and 7 bases lay between the germline ends. Germline loops: CDR1 SGHDT, CDR2 YYEEEE. CDR3 amino acids: CASSLGLINEQFF. The DNA for the CDR3 is TGTGCCAGCAGCTTGGGTCTAATCAATGAGCAGTTCTTC.

The chain is built from TRBV11-2 and TRBJ2-5; D perhaps matches TRBD2 (5 bases). In germline, CDR1 is SGHAT, CDR2 FQNNGV. V was shortened by 1 base and J by 5 bases, with 14 bases between the two germline ends. CDR3 size: 15 residues. This CDR3 is CASSLGGSGGETQYF. CDR3 nucleotides: TGTGCCAGCAGCTTAGGGGGTTCGGGCGGGGAGACCCAGTACTTC. Looking up the rest from reference TRBV11-2 and TRBJ2-5 gives the full variable domain: EAGVAQSPRYKIIEKRQSVAFWCNPISGHATLYWYQQILGQGPKLLIQFQNNGVVDDSQLPKDRFSAERLKGVDSTLKIQPAKLEDSAVYLCASSLGGSGGETQYFGPGTRLLVL.

A word on this clone: This sample includes further DNA sequences coding for the same CDR3. V and J are TRBV11-2 and TRBJ1-2, with a weak D call TRBD1 (6 bases). V lost 5 bases to trimming and J lost 2 bases, with 15 bases between them. The CDR3 spans 15 residues. The germline gives CDR1 SGHAT, CDR2 FQNNGV. The CDR3: CASSPTGQGNYGYTF. DNA of the CDR3: TGTGCCAGCAGCCCCACCGGGCAGGGGAACTATGGCTACACCTTC.

The rearrangement links TRBV10-2 to TRBJ1-5; the match to TRBD1 covers 8 bases. J was trimmed by 7 bases and V by 4 bases; bases with no gene match: 6. The CDR3 length is 14 residues. Germline lookup yields CDR1 WSHSY and CDR2 SAAADI. In nucleotides, the CDR3 is TGCGCCAGCAGTGGGACAGGGCAGGTCCAGCCCCAGCATTTT. The encoded protein is CASSGTGQVQPQHF.

This clone was counted a single time. V is TRBV28 and J is TRBJ2-2; TRBD2 matches at 9 bases. Germline V gives CDR1 MDHEN, CDR2 SYDVKM. V dropped 6 bases and J dropped 8; count of bases not matched to a gene: 7. The CDR3 extends over 14 amino acids. CDR3 bases: TGTGCCAGCAGGAAGACTAGCGGAGGAGGGGAGCTGTTTTTT. Its protein product is CASRKTSGGGELFF. The whole variable domain, remainder taken from reference TRBV28 and TRBJ2-2, is DVKVTQSSRYLVKRTGEKVFLECVQDMDHENMFWYRQDPGLGLRLIYFSYDVKMKEKGDIPEGYSVSREKKERFSLILESASTNQTSMYLCASRKTSGGGELFFGEGSRLTVL.

This chain joins TRBV18 and TRBJ1-1; D might be TRBD1 (5 bases). Germline-derived CDR1 and CDR2 are KGHSH and LQKENI. The germline V and J ends were trimmed by 2 bases and 5 bases, with 9 bases remaining between them. There are 13 residues in the CDR3. CDR3 loop: CASSPTGGTEAFF. CDR3 nucleotides: TGTGCCAGCTCACCAACGGGGGGGACTGAAGCTTTCTTT.

This chain uses TRBV20-1 with TRBJ2-3; D gene ambiguous. The CDR3 loop spans 11 amino acids. Germline loops: CDR1 DFQATT, CDR2 SNEGSKA (reference sequence). Trimming removed 6 bases from V and 4 bases from J, with 8 bases in between. The CDR3 protein is CSAEQADTQYF. For the CDR3, the DNA is TGCAGTGCAGAACAAGCAGATACGCAGTATTTT.

This clone showed up just once. The chain uses TRBV2 and TRBJ1-2, with 7 bases that match TRBD1. The germline V gene encodes CDR1 SNHLY and CDR2 FYNNEI. The V and J ends lost 5 bases and 8 bases, in that order; junction bases with no gene match: 11. The CDR3 contains 14 residues. In DNA form, the CDR3 reads TGTGCCAGCAGTCGCAACAGGGGTGTTGAGGGCTACACCTTC. It specifies CASSRNRGVEGYTF.

CDR3 DNA sequence: TGTGCCAGCTATTTACAGGGATTCAACACCGGGGAGCTGTTTTTT. Protein: CASYLQGFNTGELFF. This rearrangement joins TRBV6-6 to TRBJ2-2, with D perhaps matching TRBD1 (6 bases). Germline values: CDR1 MNHNY, CDR2 SVGAGI (reference sequence). The CDR3 contains 15 residues. Trimming removed 8 bases at V and 2 bases at J, with 15 bases between.

This clone was counted once. The CDR3 region has the DNA TGTGCCAGTAGTATCCCCCCAGGGCGAGATACGCAGTATTTT. Its translation is CASSIPPGRDTQYF. The V and J genes are TRBV19 and TRBJ2-3; D perhaps matches TRBD1 (5 bases). The CDR3 is 14 residues long. V lost 3 bases and J 5 bases, leaving 12 bases between the germline ends. CDR1 is LNHDA, CDR2 SQIVND, per germline (reference sequence).

This clone was counted a single time. The rearrangement links TRBV6-5 to TRBJ2-7, with 8 nucleotides matching TRBD1. The CDR3 covers 15 residues. Germline CDR1 is MNHEY and CDR2 is SVGAGI. J lost 3 bases, V lost 5 bases, and 9 bases had no gene match. The CDR3 here is CASSTTGTGDYEQYF. For the CDR3, the DNA is TGTGCCAGCAGTACTACCGGGACAGGCGACTACGAGCAGTACTTC.

V is TRBV30 and J is TRBJ1-1, with D tentatively TRBD1 (6 bases). Between the trimmed V and J ends, which lost 0 bases and 6 bases, there was a span of 26 bases. This CDR3 contains 18 residues. Germline V gene sequence: CDR1 GTSNPN, CDR2 SVGIG (reference sequence). The CDR3 is CAWSVIRPPGHQGPEAFF. The CDR3 DNA reads as TGTGCCTGGAGTGTAATTCGCCCGCCGGGACACCAGGGCCCTGAAGCTTTCTTT.

This CDR3 is CASSSFDLNETVPGELFF. The CDR3 nucleotides read TGTGCCAGCAGCTCGTTCGACCTCAATGAGACAGTTCCCGGGGAGCTGTTTTTT. This chain uses TRBV11-3 with TRBJ2-2, with D perhaps TRBD1 (5 bases). CDR3 length: 18 residues. Per germline, CDR1 SGHNT and CDR2 YENEEA. Trimming stripped 4 bases from V and 6 bases from J, with 24 bases between.

The genes are TRBV2 and TRBJ2-5; 7 bases fit TRBD2. The CDR3 totals 14 residues. V lost 0 bases, J lost 10 bases, and 8 bases stayed unmatched. Germline-derived CDR1 and CDR2 are SNHLY and FYNNEI. CDR3 nucleotides: TGTGCCAGCAGTGAAGCCCGAGGCGGGGAGGGCCAGTACTTC. Its protein is CASSEARGGEGQYF. The variable domain in full, with the rest retrieved from reference TRBV2 and TRBJ2-5, is EPEVTQTPSHQVTQMGQEVILRCVPISNHLYFYWYRQILGQKVEFLVSFYNNEISEKSEIFDDQFSVERPDGSNFTLKIRSTKLEDSAMYFCASSEARGGEGQYFGPGTRLLVL.

DNA for the CDR3: TGTGCCAGTAGTATCGGGTTCTCCTACGAGCAGTACTTC. Translated, it gives CASSIGFSYEQYF. The chain is built from TRBV19 and TRBJ2-7, with D unclear. The CDR3 consists of 13 residues. The V gene lost 3 bases and the J gene lost 0 bases, with 6 bases spanning the gap. Germline V gene data show CDR1 as LNHDA and CDR2 as SQIVND (reference sequence).

This chain links TRBV2 with TRBJ1-6, with 9 bases matching TRBD1. The CDR3 extends over 15 amino acids. Germline V lookup: CDR1 SNHLY, CDR2 FYNNEI. V trimming: 3 bases; J trimming: 10 bases; junction bases outside the gene matches: 7. The DNA for the CDR3 is TGTGCCAGCAGTGACCCGGACAGGGGACAATCACCCCTCCACTTT. Protein product: CASSDPDRGQSPLHF.

This chain links TRBV7-3 with TRBJ2-2, with 9 bases lining up with TRBD2. The CDR3 spans 15 residues. The trim removed 3 bases at V and 1 base at J, leaving 0 bases unmatched. Germline assignment: CDR1 SGHTA and CDR2 FQGTGA. The CDR3 DNA sequence: TGTGCCAGCAGCTTTAGCGGGGGGAACACCGGGGAGCTGTTTTTT. This sequence encodes CASSFSGGNTGELFF.

The CDR3 DNA sequence: TGTGCCAGCAGTCGCGGACTCACAGACGGGGAAAAACTGTTTTTT. This gives the protein CASSRGLTDGEKLFF. The chain joins TRBV9 to TRBJ1-4; no clear D. Germline lookup yields CDR1 SGDLS and CDR2 YYNGEE. Trimming stripped 5 bases from V and 8 bases from J, with 19 bases between. The CDR3 has 15 amino acids.